This T cell receptor (beta chain) was obtained from a study of CD8 T cells in Susac syndrome. Turning to the study itself: When blood was drawn, patients with Susac syndrome were on intravenous immunoglobulin alone, on corticosteroids, or therapy-naive.

Random hexamers were used to reverse transcribe the RNA input (roughly 0.5 to 1 ug). The authors amplified TCR beta CDR3 across 54 Vbeta and 13 Jbeta using immunoSEQ multiplex PCR. TCRdb re-called the immunoSEQ multiplex PCR reads through MiXCR, storing one row per CDR3 protein. The sample includes about 200,000 distinct CDR3 sequences, around 90% of them seen just once. This receptor was identified in a human donor with Susac syndrome. What was sequenced was CD4+ T cells from PBMCs.

The CDR3 DNA reads TGCGCCAGCGAGCTAACAGCGGGAGGGCCCGACGGGGAGCTGTTTTTT. As protein: CASELTAGGPDGELFF. This rearrangement joins TRBV5-1 to TRBJ2-2; 10 bases agree with TRBD2. CDR3 size: 16 residues. Germline V lookup: CDR1 SGHRS, CDR2 YFSETQ. V was clipped by 7 bases and J by 7 bases; unmatched bases: 13.